This TCR beta chain was recovered during a study of T cell responses to AZD1222 COVID-19 vaccine. The CDR3 totals 13 residues. Germline V CDR1 and CDR2: SQVTM, ANQGSEA. Study findings and constraints: Unmutated variant regions are reportedly targeted by nearly half of spike-specific TCRs.

On this clone itself: Its antigen remains unknown. One end of the junction varies from germline; a read error may be responsible.

The table came from immunoSEQ multiplex PCR; TCRdb's copy has only in-frame clones and leaves some out. The sample carries approximately 96,000 clones, 86% recorded once. The chain recombines TRBV29-1 with TRBJ1-1; D unresolved. Sequenced material: peripheral blood, taken 28 days after the second AZD1222 dose. The origin of this receptor is an adult who received the AZD1222 COVID-19 vaccine. CDR3 DNA: TGCAGCGTCGAAGGCCTCGCCGGGACTGAAGCTTTCTTT. This translates into CSVEGLAGTEAFF.